One T cell receptor (beta chain) is described in this entry. Its antigen is undetermined. The data were obtained in a study of cytomegalovirus exposure and HLA in healthy donors. Study results and caveats: TCR beta V- and J-gene trimming was later associated with a missense DCLRE1C variant. Rarity held for most TCR sequences, but there were some public TCRs that occurred in many donors.

This CDR3 is built from 16 residues. Trimming took 10 bases from V and 6 from J; bases not matched to a gene: 20. The germline V gene has CDR1 MDHEN and CDR2 SYDVKM. The PCR was carried out with 60 Vbeta primers and 13 Jbeta primers. Repertoires were generated with immunoSEQ multiplex PCR, while TCRdb's copy carries only in-frame clones and drops some. This table has roughly 170,000 clones, roughly 80% appearing once. The TCR originated in a man younger than 45 in good health and CMV-seronegative. The specimen sequenced was PBMCs. The chain links TRBV28 to TRBJ1-2; 7 bases line up with TRBD1. As DNA, the CDR3 is TGTGCCACCTTGACCAGGGGGGAAGGCCTAGAGAATGGCTACACCTTC. Its protein product is CATLTRGEGLENGYTF.